This T cell receptor (beta chain) was retrieved from a study of CD8+ T cells in alopecia areata. Background on the study: Among treated patients, oral tofacitinib was administered at 5 to 10 mg twice daily.

Isolated RNA was reverse transcribed into cDNA used as the sequencing template. Clones were sequenced by immunoSEQ multiplex PCR, and TCRdb holds only the in-frame ones, with some missing. The sample contains 150,000 or so clones, around 50% of which appear only once. The junction had 6 bases not matched to a gene; V was cut back by 5 bases and J by 7 bases. The germline V gene encodes CDR1 MDHEN and CDR2 SYDVKM. The CDR3 extends over 13 amino acids. Sampling of alopecia areata patients yielded lesional scalp punch biopsies as well as peripheral blood. The chain has TRBV28 and TRBJ1-1; TRBD1 aligns across 8 bases. The sequence was obtained from a human donor with alopecia areata. The sequenced material came from CD4+ T cells sorted from blood. This CDR3 reads CASSLGQGNEAFF. As DNA, the CDR3 is TGTGCCAGCAGTCTAGGACAGGGTAATGAAGCTTTCTTT.